This T cell receptor beta chain was captured in a study of Graves' ophthalmopathy and Graves' hyperthyroidism. Amplification from RNA transcripts yielded the TCR beta CDR3 regions. The workflow started with a first-round RT-PCR run with HTBI primers and then moved on to a second-round multiplex PCR. A single record per CDR3 protein comes from TCRdb applying MiXCR to the multiplex PCR reads. This table holds approximately 210,000 distinct CDR3 sequences, about 32% found once. Germline lookup yields CDR1 MNHNS and CDR2 SASEGT. Deletions cut 8 bases from V and 5 bases from J, with 15 bases between. The CDR3 extends over 13 amino acids. All donors with ophthalmopathy were recorded as having moderate-to-severe activity, CAS ≥3, NOSPECS ≥4 and a duration under 3 months.

The rearrangement uses TRBV6-1 and TRBJ2-5; D not resolved. The specimen was peripheral blood. This receptor was obtained from a man aged 45-60 years with Graves' ophthalmopathy. CDR3 nucleotide sequence: TGTGCCAGCTCACCGCAGACCAAGGAGACCCAGTACTTC. It specifies CASSPQTKETQYF.